Below, one T cell receptor (beta chain) is given with its context. These data originate in a study of blood T cell repertoires in COVID-19. Study summary: The United States, Italy and Spain supplied acute and convalescent COVID-19 samples.

Patients at the Seattle site were enrolled during active infection and followed longitudinally. In the original processing: The authors estimated nucleated cell counts from reference gene primer amplification. The protocol was immunoSEQ multiplex PCR, while the TCRdb copy is restricted to in-frame clones and leaves out a portion. The V and J calls and clone size were taken over from that table, and D and trimming were inferred from the DNA. The table lists about 260,000 clones, more than 90% of them singletons, with 2.6% in the top ten. Trimming at V came to 4 bases and at J to 5 bases, leaving 7 bases not matched to a gene. CDR1 and CDR2 from the germline V gene are SGHDT and YYEEEE. The CDR3 is 15 residues long.

The sequence came from a person aged 18-35 years with COVID-19, enrolled during active disease. This rearrangement joins TRBV5-6 to TRBJ2-1; the match to TRBD1 covers 9 bases. Sequencing was done on a sample of peripheral blood. The CDR3, as DNA: TGTGCCAGCAGCCCAGGGACAGGGTTCCACAATGAGCAGTTCTTC. Amino acid sequence: CASSPGTGFHNEQFF.